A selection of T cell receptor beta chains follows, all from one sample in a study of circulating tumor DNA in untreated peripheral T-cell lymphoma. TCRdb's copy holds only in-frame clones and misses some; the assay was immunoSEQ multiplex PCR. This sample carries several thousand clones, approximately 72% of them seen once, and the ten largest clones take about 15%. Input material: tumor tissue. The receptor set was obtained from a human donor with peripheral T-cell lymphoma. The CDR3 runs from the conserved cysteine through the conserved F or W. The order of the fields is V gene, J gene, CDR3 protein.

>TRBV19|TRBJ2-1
CASSPRTGGPYNEQFF
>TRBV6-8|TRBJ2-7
CASRGLAGSYEQYF
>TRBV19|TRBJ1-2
CASRETGGHYGYTF
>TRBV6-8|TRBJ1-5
CASSYPPEYSNQPQHF
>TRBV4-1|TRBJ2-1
CASSPKAGGGNEQFF
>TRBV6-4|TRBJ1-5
CASSDNQPQHF
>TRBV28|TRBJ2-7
CASSLHYGGTYEQYF
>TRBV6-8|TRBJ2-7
CASSQPGTTYEQYF
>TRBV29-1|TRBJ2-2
CSVVDRNTGELFF
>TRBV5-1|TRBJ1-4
CASSPLGTNEKLFF
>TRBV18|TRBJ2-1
CASSLTESSYNEQFF
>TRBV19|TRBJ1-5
CASSILGVYDQPQHF
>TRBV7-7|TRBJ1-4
CASSRHPQGESEKLFF
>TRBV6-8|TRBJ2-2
CASDLTGSGELFF
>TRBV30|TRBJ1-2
CAWINVDRGRYGYTF
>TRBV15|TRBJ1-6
CATSRIRGSGNSPLHF
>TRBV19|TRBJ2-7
CASSIVKGGVYEQYF
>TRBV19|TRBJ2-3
CASSSGDTQYF
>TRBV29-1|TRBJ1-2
CSVGGAGYGYTF
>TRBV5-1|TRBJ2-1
CASSLWATGVVAGDSYNEQFF
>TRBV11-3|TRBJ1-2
CASSIPRKGLDYGYTF
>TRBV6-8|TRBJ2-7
CAISATLWYEQYF
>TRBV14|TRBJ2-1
CASSQGGYNEQFF
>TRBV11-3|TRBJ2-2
CASSLVGRPGSNTGELFF
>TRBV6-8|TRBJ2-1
CAISAGGAYNEQFF
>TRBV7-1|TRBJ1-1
CASSLAGTPTGAFF
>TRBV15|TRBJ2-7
CATSPSGTSGSEQYF
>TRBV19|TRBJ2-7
CASSISGSIYEQYF
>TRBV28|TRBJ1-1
CASSLHRAATEAFF
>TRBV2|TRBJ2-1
CASSRGLAGEKSYNEQFF
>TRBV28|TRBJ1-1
CASREQGNTEAFF
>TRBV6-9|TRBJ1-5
CASSYGRVRLGNQPQHF
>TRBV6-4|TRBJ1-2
CASRKLTGGFYGYTF
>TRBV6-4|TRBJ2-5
CASSDSGGGRGHGIGSQKETQYF
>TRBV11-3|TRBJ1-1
CASSSPGRRNTEAFF
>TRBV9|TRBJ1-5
CASSGSRDTYQPQHF
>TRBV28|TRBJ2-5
CASSLVLGAETQYF
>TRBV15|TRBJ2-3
CATASGGPSDTQYF
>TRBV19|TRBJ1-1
CASSTQQGSEAFF
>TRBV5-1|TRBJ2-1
CASSLTEGYNEQFF
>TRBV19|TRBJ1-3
CASSSDTSGNTIYF
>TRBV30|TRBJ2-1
CAWTLRTSGLPNEQFF
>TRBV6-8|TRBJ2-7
CASSYSQETAEQYF
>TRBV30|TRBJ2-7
CAWSPDGSYEQYF
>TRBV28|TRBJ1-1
CASSLYPKQAFF
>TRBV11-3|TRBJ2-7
CASSHRQQGSSSYEQYF
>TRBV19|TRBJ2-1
CASSMGLADEQFF
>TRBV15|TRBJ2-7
CATSRTHGGYEQYF